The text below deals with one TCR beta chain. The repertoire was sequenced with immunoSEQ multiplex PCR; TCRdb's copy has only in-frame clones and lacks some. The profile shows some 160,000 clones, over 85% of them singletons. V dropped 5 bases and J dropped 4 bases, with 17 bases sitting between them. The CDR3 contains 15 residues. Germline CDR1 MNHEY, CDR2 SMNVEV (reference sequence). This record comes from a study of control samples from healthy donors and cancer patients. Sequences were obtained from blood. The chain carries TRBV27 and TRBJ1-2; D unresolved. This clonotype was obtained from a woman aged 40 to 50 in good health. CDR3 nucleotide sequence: TGTGCCAGCAGTCCCAGCCACCGGGCCGCCTATGGCTACACCTTC. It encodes CASSPSHRAAYGYTF.